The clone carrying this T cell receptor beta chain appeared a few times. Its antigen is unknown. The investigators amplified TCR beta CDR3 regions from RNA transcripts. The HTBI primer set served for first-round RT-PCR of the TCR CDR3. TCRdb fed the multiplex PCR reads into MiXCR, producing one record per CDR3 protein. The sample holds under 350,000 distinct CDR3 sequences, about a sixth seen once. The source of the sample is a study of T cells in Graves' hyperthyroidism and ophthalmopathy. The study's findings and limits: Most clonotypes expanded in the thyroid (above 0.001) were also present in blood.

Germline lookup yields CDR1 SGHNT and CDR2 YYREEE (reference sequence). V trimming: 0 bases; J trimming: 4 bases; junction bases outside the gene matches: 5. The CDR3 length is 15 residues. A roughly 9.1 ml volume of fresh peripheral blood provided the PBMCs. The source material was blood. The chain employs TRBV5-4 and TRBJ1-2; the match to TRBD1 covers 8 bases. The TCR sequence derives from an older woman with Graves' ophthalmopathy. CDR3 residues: CASSLGGQVVYGYTF. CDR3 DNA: TGTGCCAGCAGCTTGGGGGGACAGGTCGTCTATGGCTACACCTTC.